This T cell receptor beta chain was obtained from a study of blood T cell repertoires in COVID-19. The overall study: PBMCs, B-cell-depleted T cells, or T cells provided the cDNA or gDNA that made up the material.

This CDR3 is built from 14 residues. Germline values: CDR1 KGHDR, CDR2 SFDVKD. V was pared by 3 bases and J by 7 bases, with 4 bases of the junction left unmatched. Generated by immunoSEQ multiplex PCR, the TCRdb table keeps only in-frame clones and is missing some. The table has about 150,000 clones, about 90% seen once; the top ten hold roughly 0.51%. This clone was observed a single time. The chain couples TRBV24-1 to TRBJ2-1; 8 nucleotides match TRBD1. This sequence originates from a man aged 50 to 59 with acute or convalescent COVID-19. The specimen was peripheral blood. CDR3 loop: CATSDAYRGNEQFF. The CDR3 DNA is TGTGCCACCAGTGATGCATACAGGGGGAATGAGCAGTTCTTC.